The present T cell receptor beta chain was sequenced within a study of cytotoxic CD8 clonotypes in ibrutinib-treated CLL. The CDR3 contains 14 residues. CDR1 and CDR2 (germline): LNHDA, SQIVND (reference sequence). V dropped 6 bases and J dropped 2; count of bases not matched to a gene: 5. Sequencing was performed with immunoSEQ multiplex PCR; in TCRdb, only in-frame clones are kept and a portion is missing. The sample records 150,000 to 200,000 clones, over 75% being singletons. The chain links TRBV19 to TRBJ1-2; 8 positions agree with TRBD1. The TCR sequence derives from a human donor with chronic lymphocytic leukemia. Sequencing used PBMCs, obtained at disease progression, from a patient treated with ibrutinib. CDR3 sequence: CASRDRASNYGYTF. The CDR3 nucleotides read TGTGCCAGTAGGGACAGGGCCTCCAACTATGGCTACACCTTC.